Listed here are 7 T cell receptor beta chains from one sample, sequenced in a study of shared clonotypes between healthy human individuals. Only in-frame clones appear in the TCRdb table, and some are missing; sequencing was by immunoSEQ multiplex PCR. Among some 650,000 clones listed, around 97% were seen once. The sample consisted of naive CD4+ T cells sorted from blood. Subset in this sample: CD45RA+ positively selected. All receptors derive from a woman aged 30 to 39 in good health.

As DNA, the CDR3 is TGTGCCAGCAGCCAAACTAGCGGCACAGATACGCAGTATTTT. Its translation is CASSQTSGTDTQYF. The rearrangement uses TRBV7-7 and TRBJ2-3; TRBD2 matches at 7 bases. The CDR3 has 14 residues. Germline assignment: CDR1 SSHAT and CDR2 FNYEAQ (reference sequence). V shed 5 bases and J 1 base; nucleotides not matched to a gene: 3.

This CDR3 is CASRKEASSYNEQFF. The CDR3 nucleotides are TGTGCCAGCAGGAAGGAAGCCAGCTCCTACAATGAGCAGTTCTTC. The genes are TRBV6-5 and TRBJ2-1; D gene uncertain. Germline assignment: CDR1 MNHEY and CDR2 SVGAGI. Trimming took off 6 bases at V and 0 bases at J, with 12 bases between the two ends. There are 15 residues in the CDR3.

A note on this clone: The identical CDR3 is also encoded by other nucleotide sequences in the sample. The CDR3 nucleotides read TGCGCCAGCAGCTTAGGGGTGAACACTGAAGCTTTCTTT. It yields the protein CASSLGVNTEAFF. The rearrangement joins TRBV5-1 to TRBJ1-1, with a weak D call TRBD1 (5 bases). CDR1 is SGHRS, CDR2 YFSETQ, per germline. CDR3 length: 13 residues. Deletions cut 2 bases from V and 0 bases from J, with 5 bases between.

This clone has only one observation. The chain uses TRBV13 and TRBJ2-7; unclear D gene. Germline V CDR1 and CDR2: PRHDT, FYEKMQ (reference sequence). V was pared by 0 bases and J by 4 bases, with 10 bases between. The CDR3 has 14 amino acids. The CDR3 sequence: CASSLGRPLYEQYF. The CDR3 bases are TGTGCCAGCAGCTTAGGCAGGCCGTTATACGAGCAGTACTTC.

The V call is TRBV27, the J call TRBJ1-3; TRBD1 aligns across 9 bases. Germline loops: CDR1 MNHEY, CDR2 SMNVEV (reference sequence). J was trimmed by 3 bases and V by 5 bases; bases with no gene match: 8. The length of the CDR3 is 16 residues. The CDR3 sequence: CASSGDRAIVGNTIYF. The CDR3 DNA reads TGTGCCAGCAGTGGGGACAGGGCTATTGTTGGAAACACCATATATTTT.

Regarding this clone: At one of its ends the junction is not consistent with the germline gene, which may arise from a read error. The CDR3 spells CASSSYNEQLF. The CDR3 nucleotides read TGTGCCAGCAGCTCGTACAATGAGCAGCTCTTC. V and J are TRBV7-9 and TRBJ2-1; no reliable D call. Looked up from germline, CDR1 is SEHNR and CDR2 is FQNEAQ (reference sequence). CDR3 length equals 11 residues.

V usage is TRBV6-6 and J usage is TRBJ2-3; a weak D match, TRBD1 (6 bases). Germline V gene data show CDR1 as MNHNY and CDR2 as SVGAGI (reference sequence). V was clipped by 2 bases and J by 2 bases, with 8 bases between them. CDR3 length: 14 residues. The CDR3 DNA follows: TGTGCCAGCAGTTACCGGACAGCCACAGATACGCAGTATTTT. It yields the protein CASSYRTATDTQYF.